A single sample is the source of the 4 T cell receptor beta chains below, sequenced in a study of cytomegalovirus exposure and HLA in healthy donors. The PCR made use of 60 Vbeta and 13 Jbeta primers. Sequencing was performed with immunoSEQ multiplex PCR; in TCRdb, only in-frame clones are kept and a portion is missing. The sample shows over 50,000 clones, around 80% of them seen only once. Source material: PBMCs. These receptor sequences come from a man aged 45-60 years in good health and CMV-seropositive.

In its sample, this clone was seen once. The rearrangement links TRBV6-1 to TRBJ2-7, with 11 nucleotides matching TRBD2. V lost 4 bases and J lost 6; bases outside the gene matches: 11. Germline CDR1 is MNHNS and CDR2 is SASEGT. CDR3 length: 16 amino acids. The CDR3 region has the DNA TGTGCCAGCAGTGCCTCTAGCGGGAGGCCGCAATCCGAGCAGTACTTC. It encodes CASSASSGRPQSEQYF.

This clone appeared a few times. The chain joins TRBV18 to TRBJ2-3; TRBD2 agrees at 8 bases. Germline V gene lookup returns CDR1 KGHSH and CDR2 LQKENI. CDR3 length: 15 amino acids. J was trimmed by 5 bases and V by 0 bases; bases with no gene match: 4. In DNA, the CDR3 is TGTGCCAGCTCACCACCGTCCGGGAGGGGAGATACGCAGTATTTT. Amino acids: CASSPPSGRGDTQYF.

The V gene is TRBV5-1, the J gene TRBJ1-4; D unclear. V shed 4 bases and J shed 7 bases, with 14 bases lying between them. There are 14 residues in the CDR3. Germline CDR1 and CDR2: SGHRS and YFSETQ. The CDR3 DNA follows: TGCGCCAGCAGCGGTGGGGAGGCGGTTGAAAAACTGTTTTTT. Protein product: CASSGGEAVEKLFF. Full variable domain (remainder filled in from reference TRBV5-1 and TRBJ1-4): KAGVTQTPRYLIKTRGQQVTLSCSPISGHRSVSWYQQTPGQGLQFLFEYFSETQRNKGNFPGRFSGRQFSNSRSEMNVSTLELGDSALYLCASSGGEAVEKLFFGSGTQLSVL.

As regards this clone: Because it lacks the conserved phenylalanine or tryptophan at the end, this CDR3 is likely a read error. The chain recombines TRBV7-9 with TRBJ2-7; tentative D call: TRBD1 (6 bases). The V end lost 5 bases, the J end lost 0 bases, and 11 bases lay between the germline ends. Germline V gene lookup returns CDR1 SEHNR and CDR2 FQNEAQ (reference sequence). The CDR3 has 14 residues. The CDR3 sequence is CASSPDRSSYEQYL. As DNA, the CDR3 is TGTGCCAGCAGCCCTGACAGGTCCTCCTACGAGCAGTACTTG.